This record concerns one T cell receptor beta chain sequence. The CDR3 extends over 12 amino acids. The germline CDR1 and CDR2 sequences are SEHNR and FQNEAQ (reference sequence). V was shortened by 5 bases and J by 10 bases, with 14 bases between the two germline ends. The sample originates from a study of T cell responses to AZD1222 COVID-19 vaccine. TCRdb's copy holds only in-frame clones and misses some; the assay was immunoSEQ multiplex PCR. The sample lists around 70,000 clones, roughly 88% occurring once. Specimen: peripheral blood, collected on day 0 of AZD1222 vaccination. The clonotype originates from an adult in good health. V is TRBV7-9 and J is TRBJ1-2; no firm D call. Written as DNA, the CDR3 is TGTGCCAGCAGCCAAAACTTGGATCCCTACACCTTC. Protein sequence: CASSQNLDPYTF.